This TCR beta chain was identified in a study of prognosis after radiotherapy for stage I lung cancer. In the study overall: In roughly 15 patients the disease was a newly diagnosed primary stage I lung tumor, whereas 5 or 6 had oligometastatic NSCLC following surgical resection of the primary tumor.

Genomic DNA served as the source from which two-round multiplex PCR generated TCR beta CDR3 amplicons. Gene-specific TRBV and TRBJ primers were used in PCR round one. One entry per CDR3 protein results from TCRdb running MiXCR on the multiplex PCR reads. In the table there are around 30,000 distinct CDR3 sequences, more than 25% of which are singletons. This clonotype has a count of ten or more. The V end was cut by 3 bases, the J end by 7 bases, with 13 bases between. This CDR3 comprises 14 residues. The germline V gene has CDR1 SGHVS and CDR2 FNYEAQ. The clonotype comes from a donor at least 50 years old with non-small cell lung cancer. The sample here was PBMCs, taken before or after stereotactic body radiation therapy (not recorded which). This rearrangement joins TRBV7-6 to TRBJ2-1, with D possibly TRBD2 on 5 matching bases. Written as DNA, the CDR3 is TGTGCCAGCAGCTTTTCCCGGGGTCGAAATGAGCAGTTCTTC. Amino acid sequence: CASSFSRGRNEQFF.